This T cell receptor (beta chain) was sequenced in a study of blood T cell repertoires in COVID-19. Generated by immunoSEQ multiplex PCR, the TCRdb table keeps only in-frame clones and is missing some. The sample has a few hundred thousand clones, around 82% seen once. CDR3 size: 14 residues. Germline V gene data show CDR1 as LGHNA and CDR2 as YSLEER. V was clipped by 4 bases and J by 1 base, with 10 bases between them. The receptor was isolated from a woman aged 18-35 years with acute or convalescent COVID-19. The chain carries TRBV4-3 and TRBJ1-1; no clear D gene. The source material was peripheral blood. The DNA for the CDR3 is TGCGCCAGCAGCCTCCTACGGGGGAACACTGAAGCTTTCTTT. Its translation: CASSLLRGNTEAFF.